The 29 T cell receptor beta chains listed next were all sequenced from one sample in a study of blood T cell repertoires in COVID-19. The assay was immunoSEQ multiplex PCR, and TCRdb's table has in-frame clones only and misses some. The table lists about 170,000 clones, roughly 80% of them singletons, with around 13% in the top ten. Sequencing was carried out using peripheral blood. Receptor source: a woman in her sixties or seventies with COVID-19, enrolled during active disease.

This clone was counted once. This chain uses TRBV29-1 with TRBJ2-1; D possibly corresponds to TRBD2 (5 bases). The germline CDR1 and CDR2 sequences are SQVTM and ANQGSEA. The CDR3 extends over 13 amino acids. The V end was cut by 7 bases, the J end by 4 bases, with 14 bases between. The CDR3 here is CSARRRTYNEQFF. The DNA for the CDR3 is TGCAGCGCCCGGCGGCGGACTTACAATGAGCAGTTCTTC.

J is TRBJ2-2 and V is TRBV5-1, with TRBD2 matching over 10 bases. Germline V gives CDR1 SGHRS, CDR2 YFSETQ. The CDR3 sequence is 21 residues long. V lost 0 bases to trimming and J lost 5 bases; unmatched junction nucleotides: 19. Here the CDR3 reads CASSLVVRASGSLIITGELFF. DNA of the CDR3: TGCGCCAGCAGCTTGGTGGTGCGGGCTAGCGGGAGTCTGATCATTACCGGGGAGCTGTTTTTT.

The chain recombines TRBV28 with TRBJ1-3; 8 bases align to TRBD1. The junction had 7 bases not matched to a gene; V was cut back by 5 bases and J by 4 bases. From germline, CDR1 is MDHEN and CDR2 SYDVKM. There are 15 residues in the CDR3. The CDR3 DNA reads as TGTGCCAGCAGTAAACAGGGGGTTGCGGGAAACACCATATATTTT. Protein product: CASSKQGVAGNTIYF.

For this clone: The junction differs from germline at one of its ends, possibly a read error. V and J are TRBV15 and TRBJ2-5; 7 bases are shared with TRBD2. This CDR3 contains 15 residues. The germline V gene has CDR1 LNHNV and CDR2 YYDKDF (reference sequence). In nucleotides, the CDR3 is TGTGCCACCAGCATCGGGGGGACGGTTCAAGCGACCCAGTACTTC. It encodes CATSIGGTVQATQYF. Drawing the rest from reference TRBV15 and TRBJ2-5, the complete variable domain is DAMVIQNPRYQVTQFGKPVTLSCSQTLNHNVMYWYQQKSSQAPKLLFHYYDKDFNNEADTPDNFQSRRPNTSFCFLDIRSPGLGDTAMYLCATSIGGTVQATQYFGPGTRLLVL.

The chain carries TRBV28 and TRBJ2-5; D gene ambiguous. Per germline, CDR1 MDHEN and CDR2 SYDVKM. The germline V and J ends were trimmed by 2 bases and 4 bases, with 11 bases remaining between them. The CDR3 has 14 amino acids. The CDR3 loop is CASSLPLAGETQYF. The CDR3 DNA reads TGTGCCAGCAGTTTACCGTTGGCTGGAGAGACCCAGTACTTC.

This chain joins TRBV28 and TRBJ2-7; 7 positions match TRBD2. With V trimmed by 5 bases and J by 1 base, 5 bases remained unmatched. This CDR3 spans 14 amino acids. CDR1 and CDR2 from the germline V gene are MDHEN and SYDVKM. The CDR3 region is CASSRPSGSYEQYF. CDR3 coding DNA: TGTGCCAGCAGTAGGCCTAGCGGTTCCTACGAGCAGTACTTC. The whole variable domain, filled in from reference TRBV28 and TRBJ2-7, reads DVKVTQSSRYLVKRTGEKVFLECVQDMDHENMFWYRQDPGLGLRLIYFSYDVKMKEKGDIPEGYSVSREKKERFSLILESASTNQTSMYLCASSRPSGSYEQYFGPGTRLTVT.

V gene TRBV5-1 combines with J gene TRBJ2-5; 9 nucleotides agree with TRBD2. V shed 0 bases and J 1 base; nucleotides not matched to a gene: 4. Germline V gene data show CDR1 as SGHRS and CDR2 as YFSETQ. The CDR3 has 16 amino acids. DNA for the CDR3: TGCGCCAGCAGCTTGGGACTAGCGGTTTTCCAAGAGACCCAGTACTTC. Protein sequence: CASSLGLAVFQETQYF. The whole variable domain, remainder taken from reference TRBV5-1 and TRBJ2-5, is KAGVTQTPRYLIKTRGQQVTLSCSPISGHRSVSWYQQTPGQGLQFLFEYFSETQRNKGNFPGRFSGRQFSNSRSEMNVSTLELGDSALYLCASSLGLAVFQETQYFGPGTRLLVL.

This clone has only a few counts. CDR3 residues: CASSQEDRGRETQYF. The CDR3 DNA reads as TGTGCCAGCAGCCAAGAGGACAGGGGACGAGAGACCCAGTACTTC. The J gene is TRBJ2-5, the V gene TRBV4-2; 9 nucleotides agree with TRBD1. V was clipped by 0 bases and J by 4 bases; unmatched bases: 3. CDR3 length: 15 residues. Germline assignment: CDR1 LGHNA and CDR2 YNFKEQ.

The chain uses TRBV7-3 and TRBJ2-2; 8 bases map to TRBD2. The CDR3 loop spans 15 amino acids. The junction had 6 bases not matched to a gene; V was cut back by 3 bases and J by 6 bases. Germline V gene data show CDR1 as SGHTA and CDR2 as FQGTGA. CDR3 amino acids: CASSLGLGGPGELFF. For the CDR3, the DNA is TGTGCCAGCAGCTTGGGACTAGGGGGGCCCGGGGAGCTGTTTTTT.

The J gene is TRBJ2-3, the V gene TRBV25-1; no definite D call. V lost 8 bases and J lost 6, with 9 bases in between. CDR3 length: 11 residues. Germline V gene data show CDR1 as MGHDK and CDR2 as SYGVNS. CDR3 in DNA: TGTGCCAGCTGTTTGCGGGATACGCAGTATTTT. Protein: CASCLRDTQYF.

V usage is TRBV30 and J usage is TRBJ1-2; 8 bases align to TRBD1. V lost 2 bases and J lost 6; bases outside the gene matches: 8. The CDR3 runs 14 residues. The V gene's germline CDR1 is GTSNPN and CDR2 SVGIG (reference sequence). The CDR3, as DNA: TGTGCCTGGAGTCCTCGACAGGGGAGAAATGGCTACACCTTC. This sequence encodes CAWSPRQGRNGYTF.

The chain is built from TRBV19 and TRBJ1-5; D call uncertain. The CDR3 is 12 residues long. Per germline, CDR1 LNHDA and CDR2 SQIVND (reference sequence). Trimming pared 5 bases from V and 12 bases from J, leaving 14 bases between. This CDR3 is CASSAAATYQHF. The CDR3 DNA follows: TGTGCCAGTAGTGCAGCGGCCACGTACCAGCATTTT.

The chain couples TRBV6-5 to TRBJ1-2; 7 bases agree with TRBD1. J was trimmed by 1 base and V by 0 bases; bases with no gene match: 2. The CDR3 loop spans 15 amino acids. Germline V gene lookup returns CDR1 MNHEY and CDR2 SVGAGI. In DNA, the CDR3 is TGTGCCAGCAGTTACTCCCGGGACAGTAACTATGGCTACACCTTC. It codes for CASSYSRDSNYGYTF.

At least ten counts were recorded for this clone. The CDR3 sequence: CASSSQGTLNSPLHF. The CDR3 nucleotides read TGTGCCAGCAGCTCACAGGGGACGTTGAATTCACCCCTCCACTTT. The gene calls are TRBV7-2 and TRBJ1-6, with 7 bases identical to TRBD1. The CDR3 length is 15 residues. Germline trimming cut 4 bases from V and 7 bases from J; bases unmatched to any gene: 7. Germline lookup yields CDR1 SGHTA and CDR2 FQGNSA.

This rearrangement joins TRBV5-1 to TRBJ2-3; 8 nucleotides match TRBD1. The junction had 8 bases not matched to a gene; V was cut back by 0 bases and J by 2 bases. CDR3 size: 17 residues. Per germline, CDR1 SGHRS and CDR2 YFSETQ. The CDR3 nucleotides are TGCGCCAGCAGCTTGGCATCAGGGGGCATCGACACAGATACGCAGTATTTT. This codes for CASSLASGGIDTDTQYF.

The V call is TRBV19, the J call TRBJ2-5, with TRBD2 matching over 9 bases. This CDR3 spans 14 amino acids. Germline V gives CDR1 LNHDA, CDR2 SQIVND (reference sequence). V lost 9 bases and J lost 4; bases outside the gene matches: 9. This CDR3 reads CASRQISGGETQYF. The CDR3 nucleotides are TGTGCCAGCCGACAAATTAGCGGGGGAGAGACCCAGTACTTC.

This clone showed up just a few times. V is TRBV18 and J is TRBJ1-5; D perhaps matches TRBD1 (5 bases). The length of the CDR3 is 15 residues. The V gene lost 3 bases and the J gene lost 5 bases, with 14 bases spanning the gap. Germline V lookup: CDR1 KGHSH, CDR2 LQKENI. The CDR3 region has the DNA TGTGCCAGCTCACCGCGGCAGGGTTCTTATCAGCCCCAGCATTTT. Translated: CASSPRQGSYQPQHF.

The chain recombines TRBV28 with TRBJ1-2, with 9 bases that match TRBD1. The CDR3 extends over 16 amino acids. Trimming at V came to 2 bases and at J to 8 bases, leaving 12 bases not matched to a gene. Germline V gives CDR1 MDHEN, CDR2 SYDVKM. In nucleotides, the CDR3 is TGTGCCAGCAGTTTACGTACAGGGGGCCTCCCTAGCGGCTACACCTTC. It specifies CASSLRTGGLPSGYTF.

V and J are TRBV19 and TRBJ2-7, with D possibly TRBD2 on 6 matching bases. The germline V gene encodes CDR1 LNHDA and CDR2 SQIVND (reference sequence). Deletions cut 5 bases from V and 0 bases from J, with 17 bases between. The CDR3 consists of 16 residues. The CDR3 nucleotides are TGTGCCAGTAGTTCCCTTAGCGGACTTAGCTCCTACGAGCAGTACTTC. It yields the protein CASSSLSGLSSYEQYF.

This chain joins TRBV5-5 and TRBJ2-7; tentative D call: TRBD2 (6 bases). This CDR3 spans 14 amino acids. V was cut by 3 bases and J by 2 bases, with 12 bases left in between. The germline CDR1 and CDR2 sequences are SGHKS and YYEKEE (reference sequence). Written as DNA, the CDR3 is TGTGCCAGCAGCTGGGGGGACGGGGCCTACGAGCAGTACTTC. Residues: CASSWGDGAYEQYF.

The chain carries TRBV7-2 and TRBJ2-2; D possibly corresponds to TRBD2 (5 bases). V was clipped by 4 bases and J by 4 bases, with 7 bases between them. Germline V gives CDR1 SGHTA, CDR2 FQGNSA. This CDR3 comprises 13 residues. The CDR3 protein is CASSSEGTGELFF. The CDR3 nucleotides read TGTGCCAGCAGCTCCGAGGGCACCGGGGAGCTGTTTTTT.

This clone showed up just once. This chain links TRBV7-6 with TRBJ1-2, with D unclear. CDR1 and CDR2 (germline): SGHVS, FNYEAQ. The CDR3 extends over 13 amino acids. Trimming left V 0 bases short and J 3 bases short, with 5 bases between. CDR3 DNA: TGTGCCAGCAGCTTAGCCGTCGACTATGGCTACACCTTC. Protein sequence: CASSLAVDYGYTF. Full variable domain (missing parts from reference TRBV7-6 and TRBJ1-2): GAGVSQSPRYKVTKRGQDVALRCDPISGHVSLYWYRQALGQGPEFLTYFNYEAQQDKSGLPNDRFSAERPEGSISTLTIQRTEQRDSAMYRCASSLAVDYGYTFGSGTRLTVV.

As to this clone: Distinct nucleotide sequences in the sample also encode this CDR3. The CDR3 DNA reads TGTGCCAGCAGACTAGCGGACTACAATGAGCAGTTCTTC. Its translation is CASRLADYNEQFF. This chain connects TRBV6-5 to TRBJ2-1, with TRBD2 identical over 8 bases. Germline V gene sequence: CDR1 MNHEY, CDR2 SVGAGI. V lost 6 bases to trimming and J lost 3 bases; unmatched junction nucleotides: 1. The CDR3 spans 13 residues.

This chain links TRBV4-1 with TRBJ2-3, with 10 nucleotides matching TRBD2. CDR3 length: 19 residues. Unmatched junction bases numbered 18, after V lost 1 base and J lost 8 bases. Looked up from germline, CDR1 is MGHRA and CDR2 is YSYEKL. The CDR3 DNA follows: TGCGCCAGCAGCCAAGTGCACCCCAGTTTAAGCGGGAGGGAGGGTACGCAGTATTTT. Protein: CASSQVHPSLSGREGTQYF.

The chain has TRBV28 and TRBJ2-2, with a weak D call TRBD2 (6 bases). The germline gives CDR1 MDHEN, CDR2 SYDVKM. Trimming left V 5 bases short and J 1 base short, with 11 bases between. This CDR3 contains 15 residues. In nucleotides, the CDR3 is TGTGCCAGCAGTCCTAACGGGGGGAACACCGGGGAGCTGTTTTTT. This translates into CASSPNGGNTGELFF.

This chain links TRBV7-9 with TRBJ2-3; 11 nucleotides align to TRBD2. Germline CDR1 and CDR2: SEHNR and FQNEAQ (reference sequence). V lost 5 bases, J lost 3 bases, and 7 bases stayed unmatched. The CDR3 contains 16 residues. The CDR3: CASSQTSGIATDTQYF. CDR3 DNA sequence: TGTGCCAGCAGCCAGACTAGCGGGATAGCGACAGATACGCAGTATTTT.

CDR3 coding DNA: TGTGCCAGCAGCCAGTTAGCGGGGGGCCAAACCTACGAGCAGTACGTC. Protein product: CASSQLAGGQTYEQYV. J is TRBJ2-7 and V is TRBV7-8, with 10 bases identical to TRBD2. This CDR3 region has 16 residues. Germline lookup yields CDR1 SGHVS and CDR2 FQNEAQ. Trimming removed 5 bases from V and 2 bases from J; junction bases left unmatched: 9.

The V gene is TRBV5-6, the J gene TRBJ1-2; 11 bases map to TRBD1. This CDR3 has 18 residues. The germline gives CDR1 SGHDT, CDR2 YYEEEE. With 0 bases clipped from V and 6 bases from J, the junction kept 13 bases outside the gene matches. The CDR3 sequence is CASSLVGVMGQGGHGYTF. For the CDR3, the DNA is TGTGCCAGCAGCTTGGTGGGCGTGATGGGACAGGGGGGTCATGGCTACACCTTC.

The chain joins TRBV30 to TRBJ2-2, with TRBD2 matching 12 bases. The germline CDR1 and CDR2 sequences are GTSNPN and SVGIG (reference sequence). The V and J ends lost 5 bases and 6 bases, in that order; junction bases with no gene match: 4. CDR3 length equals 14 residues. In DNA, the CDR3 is TGTGCCTGGGCTAGCGGGAGGGCCGCCGGGGAGCTGTTTTTT. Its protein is CAWASGRAAGELFF.